The next 26 T cell receptor beta chains were all read from a single sample in a study of T cell responses to AZD1222 COVID-19 vaccine. This table comes from immunoSEQ multiplex PCR, and its TCRdb copy is limited to in-frame clones, with some not included. The data hold 75,000 to 80,000 clones, with over 65% observed a single time. Sequenced here: peripheral blood, sampled 28 days after the second dose of the MenACWY control vaccine. The receptors were sampled from an adult who received the MenACWY meningococcal vaccine as a control.

This sequence joins TRBV21-1 and TRBJ1-4. TRBV21-1 corresponds to a pseudogene. CDR3 length equals 20 residues. In DNA, the CDR3 is TGTGCCAGCACTCAGGCCCCCGGCCGCCACGGACTCTTTGGCGGTGAAAAACTGTTTTTT. It specifies CASTQAPGRHGLFGGEKLFF.

This clone turned up a few times. V and J are TRBV29-1 and TRBJ2-1; D might be TRBD1 (6 bases). V was shortened by 1 base and J by 8 bases, with 15 bases between the two germline ends. Germline CDR1 SQVTM, CDR2 ANQGSEA. The CDR3 totals 14 residues. Written as DNA, the CDR3 is TGCAGCGTTGAAGCTATTGCAGGGGTCCATGAGCAGTTCTTC. It codes for CSVEAIAGVHEQFF.

V usage is TRBV18 and J usage is TRBJ2-5, with 14 bases aligning to TRBD2. The CDR3 contains 17 residues. V gave up 6 bases and J gave up 6 bases; unmatched junction bases: 12. Germline CDR1 and CDR2: KGHSH and LQKENI. Here the CDR3 DNA reads TGTGCCAGCTCGTACCTAGGGACTAGCGGGAGAAATAAGACCCAGTACTTC. Amino acid sequence: CASSYLGTSGRNKTQYF.

The chain is built from TRBV6-2 or TRBV6-3 and TRBJ2-5; unclear D gene. Trimming removed 2 bases at V and 5 bases at J, with 24 bases between. The CDR3 is made up of 18 amino acids. Germline assignment: CDR1 MNHEY and CDR2 SVGEGT. The CDR3: CASSYGPSWPSGEETQYF. The CDR3 nucleotides read TGTGCCAGCAGTTACGGGCCTTCATGGCCGTCGGGCGAGGAGACCCAGTACTTC.

This chain uses TRBV15 with TRBJ1-4; TRBD1 matches at 8 bases. CDR1 LNHNV and CDR2 YYDKDF come from the germline V gene (reference sequence). This CDR3 region has 18 residues. V lost 0 bases and J lost 0; bases outside the gene matches: 6. In DNA, the CDR3 is TGTGCCACCAGCAGAGATAAGGACAGGGATGCAACTAATGAAAAACTGTTTTTT. Its protein product is CATSRDKDRDATNEKLFF. Looking up the rest from reference TRBV15 and TRBJ1-4 gives the full variable domain: DAMVIQNPRYQVTQFGKPVTLSCSQTLNHNVMYWYQQKSSQAPKLLFHYYDKDFNNEADTPDNFQSRRPNTSFCFLDIRSPGLGDTAMYLCATSRDKDRDATNEKLFFGSGTQLSVL.

The gene calls are TRBV6-5 and TRBJ1-5; D not resolved. The CDR3 contains 15 residues. Germline CDR1 is MNHEY and CDR2 is SVGAGI. V was clipped by 0 bases and J by 5 bases, with 11 bases between them. The CDR3 nucleotides read TGTGCCAGCAGTTACTCGAACCTGGGAGATCAGCCCCAGCATTTT. Its translation is CASSYSNLGDQPQHF.

This rearrangement joins TRBV6-5 to TRBJ1-1; 9 nucleotides line up with TRBD1. The junction had 3 bases not matched to a gene; V was cut back by 6 bases and J by 1 base. The germline gives CDR1 MNHEY, CDR2 SVGAGI. The CDR3 is 14 amino acids. CDR3 nucleotide sequence: TGTGCCAGCAGCCGGGACAGGGAGAACACTGAAGCTTTCTTT. It specifies CASSRDRENTEAFF.

The rearrangement joins TRBV28 to TRBJ1-6; 8 bases line up with TRBD1. The V and J ends lost 9 bases and 8 bases, in that order; junction bases with no gene match: 9. The germline CDR1 and CDR2 sequences are MDHEN and SYDVKM. The CDR3 consists of 14 residues. CDR3 DNA sequence: TGTGCCAGTCGAGGCCGGACAGGGCATTCACCCCTCCACTTT. Its translation is CASRGRTGHSPLHF.

This CDR3 reads CASSSPGGRSPLHF. In DNA form, the CDR3 reads TGTGCCAGCAGTTCTCCCGGGGGACGGTCACCCCTCCACTTT. The chain carries TRBV27 and TRBJ1-6; possibly TRBD1 for D (5 bases). CDR1 is MNHEY, CDR2 SMNVEV, per germline (reference sequence). CDR3 length: 14 residues. V was pared by 4 bases and J by 10 bases, with 14 bases between.

The chain carries TRBV14 and TRBJ2-1; D not certain. Looked up from germline, CDR1 is SGHDN and CDR2 is FVKESK. The V end lost 4 bases, the J end lost 8 bases, and 21 bases lay between the germline ends. There are 16 residues in the CDR3. The CDR3 bases are TGTGCCAGCAGCCGAGGCAGAGGCGGCTGGAACGATGAGCAGTTCTTC. The encoded protein is CASSRGRGGWNDEQFF.

The chain couples TRBV18 to TRBJ1-5; possibly TRBD1 for D (5 bases). Looked up from germline, CDR1 is KGHSH and CDR2 is LQKENI. Trimming removed 3 bases at V and 8 bases at J, with 11 bases between. CDR3 length equals 13 residues. In DNA, the CDR3 is TGTGCCAGCTCACCCGAGTTAGGGGAGCCCCAGCATTTT. Protein: CASSPELGEPQHF. Using reference TRBV18 and TRBJ1-5 for the parts outside the CDR3, the full variable domain is NAGVMQNPRHLVRRRGQEARLRCSPMKGHSHVYWYRQLPEEGLKFMVYLQKENIIDESGMPKERFSAEFPKEGPSILRIQQVVRGDSAAYFCASSPELGEPQHFGDGTRLSIL.

This clone has only a few counts. V is TRBV5-5 and J is TRBJ1-6, with TRBD1 as a possible D gene (5 bases). This CDR3 contains 17 residues. Germline V gives CDR1 SGHKS, CDR2 YYEKEE (reference sequence). V was cut by 1 base and J by 3 bases, with 14 bases left in between. The CDR3 DNA sequence: TGTGCCAGCAGCTTGACACCGGGACGGAGCTATAATTCACCCCTCCACTTT. Translated, it gives CASSLTPGRSYNSPLHF.

The chain uses TRBV7-9 and TRBJ2-5, with 12 bases identical to TRBD2. Germline V gene lookup returns CDR1 SEHNR and CDR2 FQNEAQ (reference sequence). The CDR3 sequence is 17 residues long. V was clipped by 3 bases and J by 5 bases; unmatched bases: 10. The CDR3 spells CASSLSLAGGRSETQYF. Here the CDR3 DNA reads TGTGCCAGCAGCTTGAGTCTAGCGGGGGGGCGGTCCGAGACCCAGTACTTC.

The chain carries TRBV19 and TRBJ1-5; unclear D gene. The CDR3 is made up of 12 amino acids. Germline assignment: CDR1 LNHDA and CDR2 SQIVND (reference sequence). Trimming pared 9 bases from V and 4 bases from J, leaving 10 bases between. DNA for the CDR3: TGTGCCAGCGCACCCTCTAATCAGCCCCAGCATTTT. Amino acids: CASAPSNQPQHF.

The rearrangement uses TRBV2 and TRBJ2-1; D gene unclear. With 7 bases removed from V and 2 bases from J, the gap between germline ends came to 15 bases. This CDR3 spans 15 amino acids. Germline CDR1 reads SNHLY; CDR2 reads FYNNEI. The DNA of the CDR3 is TGTGCCAGCACCGCTATAACGGCCACCTACAATGAGCAGTTCTTC. This encodes CASTAITATYNEQFF.

The gene calls are TRBV9 and TRBJ2-1; D gene ambiguous. Trimming shortened V by 0 bases and J by 9 bases, and 10 bases separated the two germline ends. This CDR3 is built from 13 residues. Germline V gene sequence: CDR1 SGDLS, CDR2 YYNGEE. The CDR3 bases are TGTGCCAGCAGCGTAGGCGTGACTGGTGAGCAGTTCTTC. It specifies CASSVGVTGEQFF.

The chain links TRBV29-1 to TRBJ1-1; no clear D gene. Trimming stripped 3 bases from V and 0 bases from J, with 14 bases between. From germline, CDR1 is SQVTM and CDR2 ANQGSEA. The CDR3 contains 15 residues. CDR3 in DNA: TGCAGCGTTGAGACTGCCCTACTCATGAACACTGAAGCTTTCTTT. Residues: CSVETALLMNTEAFF.

The chain recombines TRBV5-6 with TRBJ2-7; 10 nucleotides agree with TRBD2. Germline trimming cut 0 bases from V and 2 bases from J; bases unmatched to any gene: 11. The CDR3 spans 18 residues. Germline-derived CDR1 and CDR2 are SGHDT and YYEEEE. The CDR3 region is CASSLVWPSGGKAYEQYF. The DNA of the CDR3 is TGTGCCAGCAGCTTGGTCTGGCCTAGCGGGGGTAAGGCCTACGAGCAGTACTTC.

The chain links TRBV2 to TRBJ1-5; 10 nucleotides align to TRBD1. From germline, CDR1 is SNHLY and CDR2 FYNNEI. J was trimmed by 4 bases and V by 6 bases; bases with no gene match: 3. The CDR3 has 14 residues. CDR3 DNA sequence: TGTGCCAGCAGAGTGGGACAGGGGAATCAGCCCCAGCATTTT. Translating it yields CASRVGQGNQPQHF.

In its sample, this clone was seen a few times. The chain recombines TRBV2 with TRBJ1-4; D ambiguous. Germline CDR1 SNHLY, CDR2 FYNNEI. The germline V and J ends were trimmed by 7 bases and 7 bases, with 13 bases remaining between them. The CDR3 is 13 residues long. As DNA, the CDR3 is TGTGCCAGCAAGAGGACCGAAGTTGAAAAACTGTTTTTT. This translates into CASKRTEVEKLFF. Using reference TRBV2 and TRBJ1-4 for the parts outside the CDR3, the full variable domain is EPEVTQTPSHQVTQMGQEVILRCVPISNHLYFYWYRQILGQKVEFLVSFYNNEISEKSEIFDDQFSVERPDGSNFTLKIRSTKLEDSAMYFCASKRTEVEKLFFGSGTQLSVL.

This chain connects TRBV5-1 to TRBJ2-1; 12 bases are shared with TRBD2. Germline CDR1 SGHRS, CDR2 YFSETQ. V shed 3 bases, J shed 12 bases, and the junction held 10 bases outside the gene matches. There are 15 residues in the CDR3. DNA of the CDR3: TGCGCCAGCAGCTCGGGACTAGCGGGCAGGGGTGTGCAGTTCTTC. Its protein is CASSSGLAGRGVQFF.

V and J are TRBV5-4 and TRBJ2-3; 12 positions agree with TRBD2. The V gene end was trimmed by 1 base and the J gene end by 2 bases; junction bases not matched to a gene: 2. Germline lookup yields CDR1 SGHNT and CDR2 YYREEE (reference sequence). This CDR3 region has 16 residues. The CDR3 loop reads CASSLWTSGTTDTQYF. The CDR3 DNA follows: TGTGCCAGCAGCTTGTGGACTAGCGGGACCACAGATACGCAGTATTTT.

The rearrangement joins TRBV4-1 to TRBJ2-7; a weak D match, TRBD2 (5 bases). The CDR3 consists of 14 residues. Germline CDR1 MGHRA, CDR2 YSYEKL. V was shortened by 4 bases and J by 0 bases, with 10 bases between the two germline ends. In nucleotides, the CDR3 is TGCGCCAGCAGCCCGCGGGCTAGCTCCTACGAGCAGTACTTC. Its translation: CASSPRASSYEQYF.

In its sample, this clone was seen once. The chain links TRBV7-2 to TRBJ2-7; D perhaps matches TRBD1 (5 bases). V was shortened by 6 bases and J by 0 bases, with 15 bases between the two germline ends. CDR3 length: 15 amino acids. Germline V gene data show CDR1 as SGHTA and CDR2 as FQGNSA. In DNA form, the CDR3 reads TGTGCCAGCAGTCCTAATGACAGATTCTCCTACGAGCAGTACTTC. Translated, it gives CASSPNDRFSYEQYF.

This sequence joins TRBV6-6 and TRBJ2-5, with TRBD2 matching over 13 bases. V lost 6 bases to trimming and J lost 1 base; unmatched junction nucleotides: 5. From germline, CDR1 is MNHNY and CDR2 SVGAGI (reference sequence). This CDR3 region has 16 residues. CDR3 nucleotide sequence: TGTGCCAGCAGACCCGGACTAGCGGGGGCCCAAGAGACCCAGTACTTC. Protein sequence: CASRPGLAGAQETQYF.

V usage is TRBV7-2 and J usage is TRBJ2-3; 10 bases map to TRBD2. J lost 5 bases, V lost 5 bases, and 16 bases had no gene match. The CDR3 sequence is 18 residues long. Germline CDR1 reads SGHTA; CDR2 reads FQGNSA. CDR3 residues: CASSPNVWSGGAGDTQYF. CDR3 DNA: TGTGCCAGCAGCCCTAATGTGTGGAGCGGGGGGGCCGGAGATACGCAGTATTTT.